This paragraph covers one T cell receptor (beta chain) sequence. What it recognizes is unknown. CDR3 size: 13 residues. Between the trimmed V and J ends, which lost 3 bases and 8 bases, there was a span of 10 bases. Germline V gene sequence: CDR1 SGHDN, CDR2 FVKESK. Profiled with immunoSEQ multiplex PCR; TCRdb holds only in-frame clones, not every one. Here the sample spans 130,000 or so clones, 86% being singletons. This record comes from a study of T cell responses to AZD1222 COVID-19 vaccine. Broader study findings: White British donors predominated, females outnumbered males, and clonal diversity was possibly underestimated.

The TCR was taken from an adult in good health. This sequence joins TRBV14 and TRBJ2-2; D not certain. Here the sequenced sample was peripheral blood, taken on day 0 of AZD1222 vaccination. In nucleotides, the CDR3 is TGTGCCAGCAGCCAGCACGACGGGGGGGAGCTGTTTTTT. Its protein is CASSQHDGGELFF.